This TCR beta chain was obtained from a study of T cell responses to AZD1222 COVID-19 vaccine. Here immunoSEQ multiplex PCR was the method, and the copy in TCRdb shows in-frame clones only, minus some. The sample lists fewer than 130,000 clones; around 95% were seen once. Concerning this clone itself: Its antigen is not identified.

Germline V gene lookup returns CDR1 GTSNPN and CDR2 SVGIG (reference sequence). The V end lost 0 bases, the J end lost 6 bases, and 20 bases lay between the germline ends. This CDR3 is 17 amino acids long. Study-wide findings and caveats: Nearly half of spike-specific TCRs reportedly target variant regions that are unmutated in the B.1.351 and B.1.1.7 variants. The study identified only five to seven AZD1222 recipients as seropositive at baseline.

V gene TRBV30 combines with J gene TRBJ2-2; possibly TRBD2 for D (5 bases). The TCR comes from an adult in good health. Sequences were derived from peripheral blood, sampled on day 0 of AZD1222 vaccination. The CDR3 loop reads CAWSVSSGGYGPGELFF. CDR3 nucleotide sequence: TGTGCCTGGAGTGTCTCGTCGGGCGGGTACGGCCCCGGGGAGCTGTTTTTT.